This entry features one T cell receptor beta chain sequence. This entry belongs to a study of Ad26.COV2.S vaccination and SARS-CoV-2 variants. Method: immunoSEQ multiplex PCR; TCRdb's copy keeps in-frame clones and lacks some. This repertoire shows about 350,000 clones, approximately 81% found once; its top ten account for 3.3%. V lost 7 bases to trimming and J lost 8 bases; unmatched junction nucleotides: 18. Per germline, CDR1 SGHVS and CDR2 FNYEAQ. The CDR3 has 18 amino acids. Sample treatment: roughly 20 received Ad26.COV2.S at low or high dose, single or two shots; a few received placebo; per-sample allocation not given. The study sampled participants on day 63 after the first vaccine or placebo injection.

Sequences were derived from peripheral blood, sampled in a trial of Ad26.COV2.S vaccine versus placebo. V gene TRBV7-6 combines with J gene TRBJ2-3, with TRBD2 matching 13 bases. The receptor comes from a person between 18 and 60 years old who received the Ad26.COV2.S COVID-19 vaccine or a placebo. DNA of the CDR3: TGTGCCAGCAACACGATCCTAGGGACTAGCGGGGTTGGTGTTACGCAGTATTTT. Its translation: CASNTILGTSGVGVTQYF.